Each of the 15 T cell receptor beta chains below was sequenced from the same sample in a study of T cell repertoires in cytomegalovirus infection. These receptors have no identified antigens. TCRdb analysed the reads with MiXCR anew, one entry per CDR3 protein. The table has 300,000 to 400,000 distinct CDR3 sequences, roughly 29% seen once. Source: cultured PBMCs, taken from culture after CMV antigen stimulation. The source is a human donor in good health (CMV status not recorded). Some clones in this sample may be carry-over from other donors' samples.

This clonotype was recorded a few times. The gene calls are TRBV7-2 and TRBJ2-7; no clear D. The CDR3 runs 14 residues. Trimming took off 5 bases at V and 0 bases at J, with 11 bases between the two ends. CDR1 is SGHTA, CDR2 FQGNSA, per germline. In DNA form, the CDR3 reads TGTGCCAGCAGCCTTGACTTCAGCTCCTACGAGCAGTACTTC. It yields the protein CASSLDFSSYEQYF.

The J gene is TRBJ2-2, the V gene TRBV7-9, with TRBD1 matching over 10 bases. V shed 5 bases and J 3 bases; nucleotides not matched to a gene: 3. The CDR3 consists of 15 residues. Germline CDR1 SEHNR, CDR2 FQNEAQ (reference sequence). In DNA, the CDR3 is TGTGCCAGCAGCCGGGGGACAGGGGACACCGGGGAGCTGTTTTTT. It is translated as CASSRGTGDTGELFF.

This clonotype occurred once. The genes are TRBV7-9 and TRBJ1-1, with D hard to call. The CDR3 spans 12 residues. With 5 bases removed from V and 11 bases from J, the gap between germline ends came to 15 bases. The V gene's germline CDR1 is SEHNR and CDR2 FQNEAQ (reference sequence). This CDR3 reads CASSPGRKSAFF. In nucleotides, the CDR3 is TGTGCCAGCAGCCCCGGTAGAAAAAGCGCTTTCTTT.

This sequence joins TRBV7-9 and TRBJ1-2; the match to TRBD1 covers 8 bases. V trimming: 5 bases; J trimming: 0 bases; junction bases outside the gene matches: 5. CDR1 and CDR2 from the germline V gene are SEHNR and FQNEAQ (reference sequence). The length of the CDR3 is 15 residues. The CDR3 nucleotides are TGTGCCAGCAGCCTCGGGACAGGAGCTAACTATGGCTACACCTTC. It codes for CASSLGTGANYGYTF.

The chain employs TRBV19 and TRBJ1-5, with TRBD1 identical over 9 bases. In germline, CDR1 is LNHDA, CDR2 SQIVND (reference sequence). The CDR3 consists of 14 residues. After removal of 5 bases from V and 8 bases from J, the junction contained 7 bases not matched to a gene. The CDR3 loop is CASSSRTGVKPQHF. In nucleotides, the CDR3 is TGTGCCAGTAGTTCTCGGACAGGGGTAAAGCCCCAGCATTTT.

This clonotype has just a few counts. V is TRBV7-2 and J is TRBJ2-7, with D unclear. Between the trimmed V and J ends, which lost 1 base and 0 bases, there was a span of 7 bases. The CDR3 sequence is 14 residues long. In germline, CDR1 is SGHTA, CDR2 FQGNSA. The DNA of the CDR3 is TGTGCCAGCAGCTTAGACCTCCTCTCCTACGAGCAGTACTTC. Protein sequence: CASSLDLLSYEQYF. The entire variable domain, with the rest obtained from reference TRBV7-2 and TRBJ2-7, is as follows: GAGVSQSPSNKVTEKGKDVELRCDPISGHTALYWYRQSLGQGLEFLIYFQGNSAPDKSGLPSDRFSAERTGGSVSTLTIQRTQQEDSAVYLCASSLDLLSYEQYFGPGTRLTVT.

The chain is built from TRBV2 and TRBJ2-7, with 9 bases aligning to TRBD1. Germline assignment: CDR1 SNHLY and CDR2 FYNNEI. This CDR3 has 14 residues. Unmatched junction bases numbered 6, after V lost 7 bases and J lost 2 bases. The CDR3 DNA is TGTGCCAGCAAACTGAACAGGGGGCCCTACGAGCAGTACTTC. Residues: CASKLNRGPYEQYF.

This clonotype turned up a few times. The V gene is TRBV20-1, the J gene TRBJ2-5; D remains ambiguous. The CDR3 has 10 residues. V lost 3 bases to trimming and J lost 2 bases, with 1 base between them. The germline gives CDR1 DFQATT, CDR2 SNEGSKA (reference sequence). CDR3 in amino acids: CSASQETQYF. The CDR3 nucleotides are TGCAGTGCTAGTCAAGAGACCCAGTACTTC.

The table lists this clonotype with many counts. This chain links TRBV6-1 with TRBJ2-2; 14 nucleotides align to TRBD2. The length of the CDR3 is 20 residues. V shed 7 bases, J shed 4 bases, and the junction held 17 bases outside the gene matches. Germline lookup yields CDR1 MNHNS and CDR2 SASEGT. As DNA, the CDR3 is TGTGCCAGCAACCAACCTTGGACTAGCGGGAGGAGAGCGGGCACCGGGGAGCTGTTTTTT. Translating gives CASNQPWTSGRRAGTGELFF.

This CDR3 is CASSDGTGGADTQYF. The DNA of the CDR3 is TGTGCCAGCAGTGACGGGACAGGGGGCGCAGATACGCAGTATTTT. The rearrangement links TRBV6-4 to TRBJ2-3; 12 bases align to TRBD1. The V gene's germline CDR1 is MRHNA and CDR2 SNTAGT. With 2 bases clipped from V and 4 bases from J, the junction kept 1 base outside the gene matches. The CDR3 runs 15 residues.

The chain employs TRBV4-2 and TRBJ1-4, with D tentatively TRBD1 (5 bases). Germline-derived CDR1 and CDR2 are LGHNA and YNFKEQ. V shed 6 bases and J shed 7 bases, with 18 bases lying between them. There are 15 residues in the CDR3. The CDR3 protein is CASSSSGERGEKLFF. Written as DNA, the CDR3 is TGTGCCAGCAGTTCAAGCGGGGAAAGGGGTGAAAAACTGTTTTTT.

This chain joins TRBV28 and TRBJ1-1; D is perhaps TRBD1 (5 bases). This CDR3 has 13 amino acids. V was pared by 7 bases and J by 7 bases, with 16 bases between. Germline loops: CDR1 MDHEN, CDR2 SYDVKM. The CDR3 here is CASIMAGRGEAFF. CDR3 DNA sequence: TGTGCCAGCATCATGGCAGGGAGGGGTGAAGCTTTCTTT. Filled out from reference TRBV28 and TRBJ1-1, the complete variable domain reads DVKVTQSSRYLVKRTGEKVFLECVQDMDHENMFWYRQDPGLGLRLIYFSYDVKMKEKGDIPEGYSVSREKKERFSLILESASTNQTSMYLCASIMAGRGEAFFGQGTRLTVV.

This clonotype was counted between two and nine times. This chain uses TRBV6-1 with TRBJ2-7; TRBD2 matches 10 bases. Germline V gives CDR1 MNHNS, CDR2 SASEGT. V trimming: 0 bases; J trimming: 3 bases; junction bases outside the gene matches: 5. The CDR3 is 16 residues long. The CDR3 DNA is TGTGCCAGCAGTGAAGCAGCGGGAGGGCCATTCTACGAGCAGTACTTC. Protein sequence: CASSEAAGGPFYEQYF.

The CDR3 loop reads CASRHGTANTEAFF. The CDR3 region has the DNA TGTGCCAGCAGACACGGGACCGCGAATACTGAAGCTTTCTTT. The chain joins TRBV28 to TRBJ1-1, with D possibly being TRBD1 (5 bases). The CDR3 extends over 14 amino acids. V was clipped by 6 bases and J by 5 bases, with 16 bases between them. The germline V gene has CDR1 MDHEN and CDR2 SYDVKM.

The chain recombines TRBV29-1 with TRBJ1-1, with 7 bases fitting TRBD1. Germline values: CDR1 SQVTM, CDR2 ANQGSEA. Trimming removed 5 bases from V and 0 bases from J; junction bases left unmatched: 3. The CDR3 extends over 13 amino acids. This chain's CDR3 is CSVPGQLNTEAFF. The CDR3 DNA reads as TGCAGCGTTCCGGGACAGTTGAACACTGAAGCTTTCTTT.